Below, 17 T cell receptor beta chains from the same sample are listed, as sequenced in a study of CD8+CD57+ T cells in acquired aplastic anemia (dated by TCRdb to the late 2010s). Sequencing was carried out with an Illumina HiSeq 2000. Profiling of TCR beta VDJ combinations and CDR3 sequences used genomic DNA as the template. The public reads were reanalyzed by TCRdb: fastp trimming at Q25, MiXCR alignment, in-frame beta chains only. A single entry per CDR3 protein holds the most common genes and DNA from its merged rows. The sample has 400,000 to 600,000 distinct CDR3 sequences on record, around 33% of them singletons. Of the sample, roughly 0.89% is held by the ten largest clones. Patients chosen for sequencing had shown expansion of CD8+CD57+ cells by flow cytometry. The sequenced material came from sorted CD4+, CD8+, or CD8+CD57+ T cells (not recorded which) from PBMCs. The receptors were sampled from a human donor with aplastic anemia.

The chain couples TRBV29-1 to TRBJ1-2; D might be TRBD1 (6 bases). Trimming shortened V by 3 bases and J by 12 bases, and 17 bases separated the two germline ends. This CDR3 comprises 12 residues. The germline CDR1 and CDR2 sequences are SQVTM and ANQGSEA. The CDR3, as DNA: TGCAGCGTTGACTCGGCAGGGGCTGGAAACACCTTC. This encodes CSVDSAGAGNTF.

There are many counts of this clonotype. V gene TRBV2 combines with J gene TRBJ1-2; D not certain. Germline V gene data show CDR1 as SNHLY and CDR2 as FYNNEI. Trimming shortened V by 3 bases and J by 3 bases, and 11 bases separated the two germline ends. The CDR3 is made up of 14 amino acids. The CDR3 loop reads CASSDDLSDYGYTF. The CDR3, as DNA: TGTGCCAGCAGTGATGATTTGTCTGACTATGGCTACACCTTC.

The chain couples TRBV10-1 to TRBJ1-1; TRBD1 aligns across 8 bases. The trim removed 5 bases at V and 7 bases at J, leaving 3 bases unmatched. The V gene's germline CDR1 is WNHNN and CDR2 SYGVQD (reference sequence). This CDR3 spans 12 amino acids. The CDR3 bases are TGCGCCAGCAGTAACGACAGGGGTGAAGCTTTCTTT. As protein: CASSNDRGEAFF.

In DNA, the CDR3 is TGTGCCATCAGTGGGCTAGAGGTCGACGAGCAGTACTTC. Translation gives CAISGLEVDEQYF. The chain has TRBV10-3 and TRBJ2-7, with D hard to call. The CDR3 extends over 13 amino acids. From germline, CDR1 is ENHRY and CDR2 SYGVKD. V was cut by 4 bases and J by 5 bases, with 12 bases left in between.

This clonotype was counted a few times. The V and J genes are TRBV20-1 and TRBJ2-6; D uncertain. The germline V gene has CDR1 DFQATT and CDR2 SNEGSKA (reference sequence). The CDR3 runs 16 residues. V was trimmed by 2 bases and J by 2 bases, leaving 13 bases between them. The CDR3 is CSARKRPVAGANVLTF. The DNA for the CDR3 is TGCAGTGCTAGAAAACGGCCAGTAGCTGGGGCCAACGTCCTGACTTTC.

The V call is TRBV15, the J call TRBJ2-1; TRBD1 is a possible D gene (5 bases). The CDR3 is made up of 12 amino acids. Germline V CDR1 and CDR2: LNHNV, YYDKDF (reference sequence). Trimming left V 10 bases short and J 7 bases short, with 14 bases between. The CDR3 sequence is CAILLAGNEQFF. In DNA form, the CDR3 reads TGTGCCATCCTTCTTGCAGGGAATGAGCAGTTCTTC.

This clonotype showed up many times. This chain uses TRBV7-8 with TRBJ2-7; 13 bases fit TRBD2. The V gene end was trimmed by 4 bases and the J gene end by 4 bases; junction bases not matched to a gene: 7. Germline CDR1 SGHVS, CDR2 FQNEAQ. This CDR3 spans 16 amino acids. The CDR3 protein is CASSYVRLAGGYEQYF. The CDR3 bases are TGTGCCAGCAGCTACGTTAGACTAGCGGGGGGTTACGAGCAGTACTTC. Looking up the rest from reference TRBV7-8 and TRBJ2-7 gives the full variable domain: GAGVSQSPRYKVAKRGQDVALRCDPISGHVSLFWYQQALGQGPEFLTYFQNEAQLDKSGLPSDRFFAERPEGSVSTLKIQRTQQEDSAVYLCASSYVRLAGGYEQYFGPGTRLTVT.

Concerning this clonotype itself: A junction end diverges from the germline sequence, so it may reflect a read error. The CDR3 protein is CASSIARGRGELFF. In DNA form, the CDR3 reads TGTGCCAGCAGCATAGCCAGGGGGCGGGGGGAGCTGTTTTTT. The chain combines TRBV7-8 with TRBJ2-2; 8 nucleotides line up with TRBD1. Germline CDR1 is SGHVS and CDR2 is FQNEAQ. CDR3 length equals 14 residues.

V usage is TRBV16 and J usage is TRBJ1-6, with a tentative D call TRBD1 (6 bases). The CDR3 contains 18 residues. Trimming cost V 2 bases and J 9 bases, with 23 bases left between them. CDR1 and CDR2 (germline): KGHSY, FQNENV. As DNA, the CDR3 is TGTGCCAGCAGCCAAATTTGGGCACAGGGTCCCAATTCTTCACCCCTCCACTTT. It is translated as CASSQIWAQGPNSSPLHF.

This clonotype turned up a few times. This chain joins TRBV11-2 and TRBJ1-2; maybe TRBD1 (5 bases). CDR3 length: 14 residues. Trimming removed 6 bases at V and 7 bases at J, with 18 bases between. Looked up from germline, CDR1 is SGHAT and CDR2 is FQNNGV. CDR3 DNA sequence: TGTGCCAGCAGTCGGATCCGGGGCCGGGCTGGCTACACCTTC. The encoded protein is CASSRIRGRAGYTF.

This clonotype was seen a few times. The rearrangement uses TRBV19 and TRBJ2-7; TRBD1 aligns across 7 bases. The CDR3 sequence is 16 residues long. Trimming removed 4 bases from V and 0 bases from J; junction bases left unmatched: 9. Germline CDR1 reads LNHDA; CDR2 reads SQIVND (reference sequence). The CDR3 here is CASSTRPGQSSYEQYF. DNA of the CDR3: TGTGCCAGTAGTACCCGCCCGGGACAGAGCTCCTACGAGCAGTACTTC. The full variable domain, completed using reference TRBV19 and TRBJ2-7, is DGGITQSPKYLFRKEGQNVTLSCEQNLNHDAMYWYRQDPGQGLRLIYYSQIVNDFQKGDIAEGYSVSREKKESFPLTVTSAQKNPTAFYLCASSTRPGQSSYEQYFGPGTRLTVT.

This clonotype was detected a few times. A junction boundary mismatches the germline segment, possibly from a read error. V usage is TRBV24-1 and J usage is TRBJ1-3, with 8 bases matching TRBD1. The CDR3 loop spans 10 amino acids. Germline loops: CDR1 KGHDR, CDR2 SFDVKD. DNA of the CDR3: TGTGCCACCAGTGCCGGACAGGGCCGCTTT. It translates to CATSAGQGRF.

This clonotype was observed a few times. The genes are TRBV2 and TRBJ2-1, with 10 bases that match TRBD2. Trimming at V came to 2 bases and at J to 5 bases, leaving 6 bases not matched to a gene. Germline CDR1 and CDR2: SNHLY and FYNNEI. The CDR3 is 16 amino acids. CDR3 nucleotides: TGTGCCAGCAGTGAACGAAGGCTAGCGGGGGACAATGAGCAGTTCTTC. Protein product: CASSERRLAGDNEQFF.

This clonotype occurred many times. The chain couples TRBV10-3 to TRBJ2-1, with 8 bases identical to TRBD2. The CDR3 has 11 residues. CDR1 and CDR2 from the germline V gene are ENHRY and SYGVKD. After removal of 10 bases from V and 6 bases from J, the junction contained 2 bases not matched to a gene. CDR3 protein: CASSGSNEQFF. The CDR3 DNA reads as TGTGCCAGCAGCGGGAGCAATGAGCAGTTCTTC.

The rearrangement links TRBV5-1 to TRBJ2-6, with 9 bases that match TRBD1. The germline CDR1 and CDR2 sequences are SGHRS and YFSETQ. J was trimmed by 0 bases and V by 0 bases; bases with no gene match: 4. The CDR3 has 18 residues. The CDR3 region is CASSLAGTGPSGANVLTF. CDR3 nucleotides: TGCGCCAGCAGCTTGGCCGGGACAGGGCCCTCTGGGGCCAACGTCCTGACTTTC.

This clonotype was detected only a few times. The chain combines TRBV6-5 with TRBJ1-2; TRBD1 might be the D (5 bases). The V end lost 3 bases, the J end lost 8 bases, and 19 bases lay between the germline ends. Germline CDR1 and CDR2: MNHEY and SVGAGI. CDR3 size: 15 residues. The CDR3 here is CASSYGASLGLGYTF. The CDR3 coding sequence is TGTGCCAGCAGTTATGGGGCTTCACTAGGACTCGGCTACACCTTC.

V gene TRBV10-3 combines with J gene TRBJ1-2, with 7 bases that match TRBD1. With V trimmed by 6 bases and J by 4 bases, 8 bases remained unmatched. This CDR3 is 14 amino acids long. CDR1 is ENHRY, CDR2 SYGVKD, per germline. CDR3 protein: CAISAGTEIYGYTF. The DNA of the CDR3 is TGTGCCATCAGCGCCGGGACAGAGATCTATGGCTACACCTTC.